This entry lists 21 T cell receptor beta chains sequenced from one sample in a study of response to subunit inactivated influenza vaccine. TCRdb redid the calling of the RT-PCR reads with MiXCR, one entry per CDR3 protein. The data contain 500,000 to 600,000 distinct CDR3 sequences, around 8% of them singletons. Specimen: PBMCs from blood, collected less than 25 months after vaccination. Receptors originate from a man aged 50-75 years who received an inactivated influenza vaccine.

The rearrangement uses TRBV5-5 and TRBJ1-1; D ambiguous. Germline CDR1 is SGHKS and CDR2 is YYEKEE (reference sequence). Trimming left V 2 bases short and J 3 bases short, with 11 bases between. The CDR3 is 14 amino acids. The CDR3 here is CASSLRWSDTEAFF. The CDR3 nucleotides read TGTGCCAGCAGCTTAAGGTGGTCCGACACTGAAGCTTTCTTT. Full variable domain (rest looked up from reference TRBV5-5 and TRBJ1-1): DAGVTQSPTHLIKTRGQQVTLRCSPISGHKSVSWYQQVLGQGPQFIFQYYEKEERGRGNFPDRFSARQFPNYSSELNVNALLLGDSALYLCASSLRWSDTEAFFGQGTRLTVV.

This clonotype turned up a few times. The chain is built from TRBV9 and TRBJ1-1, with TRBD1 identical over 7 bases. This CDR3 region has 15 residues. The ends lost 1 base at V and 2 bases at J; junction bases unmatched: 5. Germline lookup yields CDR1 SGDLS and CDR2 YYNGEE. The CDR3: CASSVSGQANTEAFF. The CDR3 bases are TGTGCCAGCAGCGTAAGTGGACAGGCTAACACTGAAGCTTTCTTT.

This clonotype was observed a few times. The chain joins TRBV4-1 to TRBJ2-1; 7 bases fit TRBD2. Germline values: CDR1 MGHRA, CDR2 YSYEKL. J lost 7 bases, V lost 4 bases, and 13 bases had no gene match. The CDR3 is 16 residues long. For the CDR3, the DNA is TGCGCCAGCAGCCCCCTCCTTGCGGGAGACTTGAATGAGCAGTTCTTC. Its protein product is CASSPLLAGDLNEQFF.

Here the CDR3 reads CATGQGGFQETQYF. DNA of the CDR3: TGTGCCACCGGACAGGGGGGATTCCAAGAGACCCAGTACTTC. The V call is TRBV6-1, the J call TRBJ2-5; 10 bases fit TRBD1. Unmatched junction bases numbered 6, after V lost 10 bases and J lost 1 base. Per germline, CDR1 MNHNS and CDR2 SASEGT. This CDR3 has 14 residues.

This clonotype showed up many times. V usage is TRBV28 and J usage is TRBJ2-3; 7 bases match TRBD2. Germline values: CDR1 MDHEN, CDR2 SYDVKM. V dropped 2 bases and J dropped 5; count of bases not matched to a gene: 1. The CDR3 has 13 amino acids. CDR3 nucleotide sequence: TGTGCCAGCAGTTTACGGACTAGAGATACGCAGTATTTT. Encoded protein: CASSLRTRDTQYF.

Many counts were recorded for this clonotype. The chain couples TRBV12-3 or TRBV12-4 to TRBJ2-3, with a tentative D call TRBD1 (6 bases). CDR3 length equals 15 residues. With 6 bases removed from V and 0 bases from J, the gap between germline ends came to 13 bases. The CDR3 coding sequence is TGTGCCAGCAGCCCACAGGGCCTTAGCACAGATACGCAGTATTTT. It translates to CASSPQGLSTDTQYF.

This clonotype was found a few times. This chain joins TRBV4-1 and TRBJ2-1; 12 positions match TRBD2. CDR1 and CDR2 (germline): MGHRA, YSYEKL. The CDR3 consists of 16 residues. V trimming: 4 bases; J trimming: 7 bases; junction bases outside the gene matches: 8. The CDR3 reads CASSRTGTSGWNEQFF. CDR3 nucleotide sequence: TGCGCCAGCAGCCGCACCGGGACTAGCGGGTGGAATGAGCAGTTCTTC.

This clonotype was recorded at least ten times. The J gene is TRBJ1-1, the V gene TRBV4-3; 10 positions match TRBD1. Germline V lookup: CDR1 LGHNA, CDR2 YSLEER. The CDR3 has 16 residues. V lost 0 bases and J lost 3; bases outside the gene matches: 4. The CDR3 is CASSQDGGQGDTEAFF. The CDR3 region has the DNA TGCGCCAGCAGCCAAGATGGAGGACAGGGGGACACTGAAGCTTTCTTT.

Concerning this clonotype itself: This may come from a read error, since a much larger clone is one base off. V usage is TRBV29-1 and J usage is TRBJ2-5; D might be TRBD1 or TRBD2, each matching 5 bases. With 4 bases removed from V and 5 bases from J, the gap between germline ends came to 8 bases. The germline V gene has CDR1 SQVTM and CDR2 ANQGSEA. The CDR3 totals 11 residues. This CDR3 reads CSVVWGETQYF. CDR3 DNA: TGCAGCGTTGTCTGGGGGGAGACCCAGTACTTC. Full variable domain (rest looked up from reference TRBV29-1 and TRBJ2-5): SAVISQKPSRDICQRGTSLTIQCQVDSQVTMMFWYRQQPGQSLTLIATANQGSEATYESGFVIDKFPISRPNLTFSTLTVSNMSPEDSSIYLCSVVWGETQYFGPGTRLLVL.

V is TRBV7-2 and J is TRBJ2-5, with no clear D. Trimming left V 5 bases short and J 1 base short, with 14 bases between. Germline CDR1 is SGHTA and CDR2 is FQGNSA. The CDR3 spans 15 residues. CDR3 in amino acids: CASSLQAAAQETQYF. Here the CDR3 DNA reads TGTGCCAGCAGCCTCCAGGCAGCCGCCCAAGAGACCCAGTACTTC.

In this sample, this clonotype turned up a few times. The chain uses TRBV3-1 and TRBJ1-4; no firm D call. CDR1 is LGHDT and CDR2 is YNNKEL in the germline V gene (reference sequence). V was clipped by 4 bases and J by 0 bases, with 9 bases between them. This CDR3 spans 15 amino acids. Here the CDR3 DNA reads TGTGCCAGCAGCCCCCGGACGGCAACTAATGAAAAACTGTTTTTT. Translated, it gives CASSPRTATNEKLFF.

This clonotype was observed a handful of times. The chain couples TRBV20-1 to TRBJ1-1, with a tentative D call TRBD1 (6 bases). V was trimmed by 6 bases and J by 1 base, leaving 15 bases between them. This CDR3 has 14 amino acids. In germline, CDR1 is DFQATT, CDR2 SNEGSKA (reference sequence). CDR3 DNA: TGCAGTGCAGGGAAACAGGGAAGGAACACTGAAGCTTTCTTT. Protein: CSAGKQGRNTEAFF.

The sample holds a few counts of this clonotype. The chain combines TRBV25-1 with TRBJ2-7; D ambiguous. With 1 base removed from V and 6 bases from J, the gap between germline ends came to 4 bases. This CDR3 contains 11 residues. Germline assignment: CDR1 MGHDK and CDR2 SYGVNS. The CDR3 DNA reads TGTGCCAGCAGTGAATGGAGCGAGCAGTACTTC. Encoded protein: CASSEWSEQYF.

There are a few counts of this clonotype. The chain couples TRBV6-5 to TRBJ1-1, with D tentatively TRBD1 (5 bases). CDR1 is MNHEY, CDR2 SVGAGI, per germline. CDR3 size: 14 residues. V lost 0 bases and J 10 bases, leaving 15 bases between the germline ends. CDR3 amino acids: CASSYSRQGIAAFF. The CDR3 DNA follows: TGTGCCAGCAGTTACTCTAGGCAGGGTATCGCAGCTTTCTTT.

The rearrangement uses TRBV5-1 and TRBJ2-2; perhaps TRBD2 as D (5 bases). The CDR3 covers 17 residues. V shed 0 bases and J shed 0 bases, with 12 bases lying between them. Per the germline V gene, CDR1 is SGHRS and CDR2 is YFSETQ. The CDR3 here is CASSLGASLANTGELFF. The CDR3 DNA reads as TGCGCCAGCAGCTTGGGGGCTAGCCTGGCGAACACCGGGGAGCTGTTTTTT. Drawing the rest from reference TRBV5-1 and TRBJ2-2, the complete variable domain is KAGVTQTPRYLIKTRGQQVTLSCSPISGHRSVSWYQQTPGQGLQFLFEYFSETQRNKGNFPGRFSGRQFSNSRSEMNVSTLELGDSALYLCASSLGASLANTGELFFGEGSRLTVL.

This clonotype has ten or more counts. CDR3 nucleotide sequence: TGCAGCGTCCTTAGAGAAAGTGAAGCTTTCTTT. Its protein product is CSVLRESEAFF. The chain carries TRBV29-1 and TRBJ1-1; D gene unclear. This CDR3 comprises 11 residues. Between the trimmed V and J ends, which lost 6 bases and 7 bases, there was a span of 12 bases. Germline V CDR1 and CDR2: SQVTM, ANQGSEA.

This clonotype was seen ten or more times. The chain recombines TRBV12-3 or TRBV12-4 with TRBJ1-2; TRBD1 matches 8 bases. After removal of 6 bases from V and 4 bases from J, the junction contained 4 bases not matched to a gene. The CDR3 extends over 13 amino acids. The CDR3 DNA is TGTGCCAGCAGCCTCGACAGGGGCTATGGCTACACCTTC. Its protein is CASSLDRGYGYTF.

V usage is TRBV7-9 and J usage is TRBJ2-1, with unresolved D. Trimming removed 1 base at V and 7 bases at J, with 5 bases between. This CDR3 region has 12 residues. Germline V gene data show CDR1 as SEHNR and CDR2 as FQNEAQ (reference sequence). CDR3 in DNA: TGTGCCAGCAGCTTAGACCCAAATGAGCAGTTCTTC. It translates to CASSLDPNEQFF.

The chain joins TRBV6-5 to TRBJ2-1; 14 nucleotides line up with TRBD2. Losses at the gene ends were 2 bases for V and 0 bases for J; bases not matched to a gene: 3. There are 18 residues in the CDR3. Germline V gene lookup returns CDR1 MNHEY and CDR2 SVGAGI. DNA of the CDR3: TGTGCCAGCAGTTACGGACTAGCGGGGGGCATCTCCTACAATGAGCAGTTCTTC. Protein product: CASSYGLAGGISYNEQFF.

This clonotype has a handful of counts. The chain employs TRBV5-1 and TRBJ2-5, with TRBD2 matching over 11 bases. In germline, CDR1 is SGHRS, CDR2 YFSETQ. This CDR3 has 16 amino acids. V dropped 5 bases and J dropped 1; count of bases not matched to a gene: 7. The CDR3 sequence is CASRIGTSGRQETQYF. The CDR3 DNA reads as TGCGCCAGCAGGATAGGGACTAGCGGACGCCAAGAGACCCAGTACTTC.

The CDR3 loop reads CASSKGSVRGRVEQFF. For the CDR3, the DNA is TGTGCCAGCAGTAAAGGTTCAGTTAGGGGGCGTGTCGAGCAGTTCTTC. The genes are TRBV6-1 and TRBJ2-1, with 7 bases matching TRBD1. Germline V CDR1 and CDR2: MNHNS, SASEGT. The CDR3 extends over 16 amino acids. V trimming: 5 bases; J trimming: 10 bases; junction bases outside the gene matches: 17.